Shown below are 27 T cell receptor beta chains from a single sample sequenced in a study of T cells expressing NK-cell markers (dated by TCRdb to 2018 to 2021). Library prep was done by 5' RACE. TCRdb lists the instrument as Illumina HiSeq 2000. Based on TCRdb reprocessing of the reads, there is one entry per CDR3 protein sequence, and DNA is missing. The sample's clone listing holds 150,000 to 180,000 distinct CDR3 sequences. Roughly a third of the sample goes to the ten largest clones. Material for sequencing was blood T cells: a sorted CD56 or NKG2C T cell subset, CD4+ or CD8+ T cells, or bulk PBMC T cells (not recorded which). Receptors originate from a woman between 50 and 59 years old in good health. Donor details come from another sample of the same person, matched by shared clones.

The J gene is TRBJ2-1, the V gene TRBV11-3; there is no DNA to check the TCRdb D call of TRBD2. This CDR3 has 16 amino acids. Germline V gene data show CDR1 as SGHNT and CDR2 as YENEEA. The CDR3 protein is CASSSPGLFLWDEQFF.

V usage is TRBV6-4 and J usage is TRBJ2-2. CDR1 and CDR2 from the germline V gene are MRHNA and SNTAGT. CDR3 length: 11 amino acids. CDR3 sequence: CASSGGGELFF.

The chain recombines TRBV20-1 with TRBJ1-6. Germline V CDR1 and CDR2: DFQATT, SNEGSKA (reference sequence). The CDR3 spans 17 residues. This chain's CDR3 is CSANDRGRTFYNSPLHF.

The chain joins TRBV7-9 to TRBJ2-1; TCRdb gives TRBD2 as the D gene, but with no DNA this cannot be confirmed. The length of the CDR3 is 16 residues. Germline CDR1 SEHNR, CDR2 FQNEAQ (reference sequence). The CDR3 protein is CASSPPTSGSYNEQFF. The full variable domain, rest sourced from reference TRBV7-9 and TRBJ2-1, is DTGVSQNPRHKITKRGQNVTFRCDPISEHNRLYWYRQTLGQGPEFLTYFQNEAQLEKSRLLSDRFSAERPKGSFSTLEIQRTEQGDSAMYLCASSPPTSGSYNEQFFGPGTRLTVL.

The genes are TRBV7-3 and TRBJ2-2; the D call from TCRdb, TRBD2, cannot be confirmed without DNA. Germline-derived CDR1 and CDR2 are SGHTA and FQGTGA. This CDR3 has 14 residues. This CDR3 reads CASSLAGAFGELFF.

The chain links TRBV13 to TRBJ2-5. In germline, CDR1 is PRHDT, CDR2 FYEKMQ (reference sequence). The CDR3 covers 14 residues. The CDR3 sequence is CASSHTEQVETQYF.

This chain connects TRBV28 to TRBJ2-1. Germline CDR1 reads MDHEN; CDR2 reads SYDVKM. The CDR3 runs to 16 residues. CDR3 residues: CASSFIRPTPYNEQFF.

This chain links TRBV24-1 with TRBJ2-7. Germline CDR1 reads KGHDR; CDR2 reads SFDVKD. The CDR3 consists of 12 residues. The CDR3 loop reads CATSEGSYEQYF.

The CDR3: CASNRGAYGYTF. The chain has TRBV13 and TRBJ1-2. The germline CDR1 and CDR2 sequences are PRHDT and FYEKMQ (reference sequence). CDR3 length: 12 amino acids.

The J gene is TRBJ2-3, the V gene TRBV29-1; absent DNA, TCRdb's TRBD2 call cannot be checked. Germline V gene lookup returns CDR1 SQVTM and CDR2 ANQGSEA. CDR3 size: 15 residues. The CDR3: CSVWGTSGSTDTQYF.

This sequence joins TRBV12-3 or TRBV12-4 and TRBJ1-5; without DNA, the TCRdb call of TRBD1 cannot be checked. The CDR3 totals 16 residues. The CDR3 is CASSLTGVAGNQPQHF.

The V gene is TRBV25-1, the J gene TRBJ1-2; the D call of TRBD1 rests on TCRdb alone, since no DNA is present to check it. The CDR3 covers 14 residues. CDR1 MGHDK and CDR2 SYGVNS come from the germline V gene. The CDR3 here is CASSAANRDSGYTF.

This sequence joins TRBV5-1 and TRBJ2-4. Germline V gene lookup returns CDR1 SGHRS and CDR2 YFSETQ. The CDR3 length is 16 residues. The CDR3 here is CASSLGFGLAKNIQYF.

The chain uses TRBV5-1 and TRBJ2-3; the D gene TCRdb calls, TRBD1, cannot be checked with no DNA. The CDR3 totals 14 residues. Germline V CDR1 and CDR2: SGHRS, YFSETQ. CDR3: CATRTGYSTDTQYF.

The CDR3 loop reads CASSKYRQGAMDEQYF. The chain has TRBV7-6 and TRBJ2-7; the D call of TRBD1 rests on TCRdb alone, since no DNA is present to check it. CDR3 length: 16 amino acids. The germline V gene has CDR1 SGHVS and CDR2 FNYEAQ.

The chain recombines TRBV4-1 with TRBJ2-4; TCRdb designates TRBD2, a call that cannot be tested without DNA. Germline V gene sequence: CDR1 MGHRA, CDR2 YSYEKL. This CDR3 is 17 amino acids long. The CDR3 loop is CASSQAPPPIAKNIQYF.

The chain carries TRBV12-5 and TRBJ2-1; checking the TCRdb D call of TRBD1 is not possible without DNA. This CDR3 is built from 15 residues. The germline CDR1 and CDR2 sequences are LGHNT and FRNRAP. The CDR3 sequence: CASGPGQGFQNEQFF. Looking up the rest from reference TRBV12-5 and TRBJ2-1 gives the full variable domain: DARVTQTPRHKVTEMGQEVTMRCQPILGHNTVFWYRQTMMQGLELLAYFRNRAPLDDSGMPKDRFSAEMPDATLATLKIQPSEPRDSAVYFCASGPGQGFQNEQFFGPGTRLTVL.

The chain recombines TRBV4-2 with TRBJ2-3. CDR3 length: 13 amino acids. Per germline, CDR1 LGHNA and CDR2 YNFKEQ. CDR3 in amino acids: CASSQVITDTQYF.

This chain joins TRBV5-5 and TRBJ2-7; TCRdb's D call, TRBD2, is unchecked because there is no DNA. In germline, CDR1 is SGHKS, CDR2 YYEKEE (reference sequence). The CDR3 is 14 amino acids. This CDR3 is CASSPGLAGYEQYF.

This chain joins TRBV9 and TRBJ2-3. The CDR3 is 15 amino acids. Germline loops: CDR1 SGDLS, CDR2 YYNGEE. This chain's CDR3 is CASSEGYTSTDTQYF.

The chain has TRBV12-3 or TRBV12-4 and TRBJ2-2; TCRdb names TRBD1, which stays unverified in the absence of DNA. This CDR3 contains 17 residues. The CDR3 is CASSLERQGANTGELFF.

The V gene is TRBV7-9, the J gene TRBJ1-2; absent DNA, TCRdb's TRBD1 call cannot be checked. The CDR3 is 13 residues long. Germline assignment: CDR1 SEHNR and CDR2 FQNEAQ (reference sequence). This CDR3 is CASSYGQGSGYTF.

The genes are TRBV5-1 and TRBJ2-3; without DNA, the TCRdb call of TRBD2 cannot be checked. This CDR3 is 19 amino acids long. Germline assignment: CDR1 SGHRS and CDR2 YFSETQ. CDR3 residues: CASSPNGLAGGPGTDTQYF.

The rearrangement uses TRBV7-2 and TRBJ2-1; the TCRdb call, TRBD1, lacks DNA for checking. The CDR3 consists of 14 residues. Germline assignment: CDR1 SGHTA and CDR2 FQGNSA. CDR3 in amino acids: CASSPGTGKYEQFF.

The CDR3 is CASSHQPPLHF. The chain couples TRBV7-9 to TRBJ1-6. The CDR3 sequence is 11 residues long. Germline CDR1 SEHNR, CDR2 FQNEAQ (reference sequence).

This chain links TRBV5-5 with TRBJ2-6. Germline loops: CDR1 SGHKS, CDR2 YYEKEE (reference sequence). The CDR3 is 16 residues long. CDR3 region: CASSLAGSTGANVLTF.

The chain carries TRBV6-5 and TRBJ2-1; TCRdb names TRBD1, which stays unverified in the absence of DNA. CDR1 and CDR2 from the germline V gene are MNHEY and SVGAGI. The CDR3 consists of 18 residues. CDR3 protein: CASSWTGLGTHSYNEQFF.